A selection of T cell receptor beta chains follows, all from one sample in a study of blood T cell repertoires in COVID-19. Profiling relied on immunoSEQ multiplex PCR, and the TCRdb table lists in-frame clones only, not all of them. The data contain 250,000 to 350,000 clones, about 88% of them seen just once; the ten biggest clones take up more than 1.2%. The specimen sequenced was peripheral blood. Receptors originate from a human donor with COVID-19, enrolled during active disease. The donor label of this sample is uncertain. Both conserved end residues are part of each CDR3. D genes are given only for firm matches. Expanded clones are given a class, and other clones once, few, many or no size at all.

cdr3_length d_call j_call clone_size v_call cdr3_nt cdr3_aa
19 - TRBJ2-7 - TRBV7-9 TGTGCCAGCAGCTTAGCCCTGACGGTCAGGGGGGTCTCTTCCTACGAGCAGTACTTC CASSLALTVRGVSSYEQYF
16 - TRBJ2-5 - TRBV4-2 TGTGCCAGCAGCCGAGTCCTAGCGATGGAAGGAGAGACCCAGTACTTC CASSRVLAMEGETQYF
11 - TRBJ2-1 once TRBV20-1 TGCAGTGTGATAGGAGCCAGTAATCGGTTCTTC CSVIGASNRFF
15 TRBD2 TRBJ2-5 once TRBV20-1 TGCAGTGCTAGTTACGGACTAGCGGTCCAAGAGACCCAGTACTTC CSASYGLAVQETQYF
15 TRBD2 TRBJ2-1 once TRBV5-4 TGTGCCAGCAGCTTCGAGACTAGCGGGAGAAATGAGCAGTTCTTC CASSFETSGRNEQFF
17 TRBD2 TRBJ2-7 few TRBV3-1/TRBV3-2 TGTGCCAGCAGCCACCCGGGTCTAGCGGGAGGGCCCAACGAGCAGTACTTC CASSHPGLAGGPNEQYF
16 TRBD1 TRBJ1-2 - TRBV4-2 TGTGCCAGCAGCCAAGATAGGCAGGGGGCGCATAATGGCTACACCTTC CASSQDRQGAHNGYTF
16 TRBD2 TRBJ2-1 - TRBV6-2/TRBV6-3 TGTGCCAGCAGTGACACTAGCGGGAGGAAATACAATGAGCAGTTCTTC CASSDTSGRKYNEQFF
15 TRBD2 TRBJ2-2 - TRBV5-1 TGCGCCAGCAGCTTGGGACTAGCGGGAATCGGGGAGCTGTTTTTT CASSLGLAGIGELFF
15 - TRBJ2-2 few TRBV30 TGTGCCTGGAGGGGGGCCCGGCACGCGACCGGGGAGCTGTTTTTT CAWRGARHATGELFF
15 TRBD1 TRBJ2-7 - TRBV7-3 TGTGCCAGCAGCTTCGCCGAGGGGGCCTCCTACGAGCAGTACTTC CASSFAEGASYEQYF
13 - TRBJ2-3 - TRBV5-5 TGTGCCAGCGACCGTGGAGGAGGGGATACGCAGTATTTT CASDRGGGDTQYF
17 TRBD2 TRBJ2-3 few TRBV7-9 TGTGCCAGCAGCCCCCGCCGGACTAGCGGGAGTACAGATACGCAGTATTTT CASSPRRTSGSTDTQYF
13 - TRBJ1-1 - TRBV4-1 TGCGCCAGCAGCCAAGGAGGGAACACTGAAGCTTTCTTT CASSQGGNTEAFF
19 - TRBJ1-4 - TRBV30 TGTGCCTGGAGTGTTTTTGGTGGCAGTTTTTTTTCAACTAATGAAAAACTGTTTTTT CAWSVFGGSFFSTNEKLFF
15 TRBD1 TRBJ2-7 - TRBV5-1 TGCGCCAGCAGCTGGTTGACAGGGACCACCTACGAGCAGTACTTC CASSWLTGTTYEQYF
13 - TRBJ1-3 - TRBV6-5 TGTGCCAGTCACAGGGACTCTGGAAACACCATATATTTT CASHRDSGNTIYF
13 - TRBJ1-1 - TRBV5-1 TGCGCCACAGGGGCTTATGGTGACACTGAAGCTTTCTTT CATGAYGDTEAFF
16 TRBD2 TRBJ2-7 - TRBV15 TGTGCCACCAGCAGTGGCCGGGGGGGGTTCTCCTACGAGCAGTACTTC CATSSGRGGFSYEQYF
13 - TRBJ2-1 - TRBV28 TGTGCCAGCAGTTTAAATGGGAGAACAGAGCAGTTCTTC CASSLNGRTEQFF
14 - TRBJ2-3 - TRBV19 TGTGCCAGTAGTGTTAGCGGACCCACAGATACGCAGTATTTT CASSVSGPTDTQYF
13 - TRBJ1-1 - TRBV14 TGTGCCAGCAGCCAAGAGGAGCACACTGAAGCTTTCTTT CASSQEEHTEAFF
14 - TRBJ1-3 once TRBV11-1 TGTGCCAGCAGCAGAAGGGGGTCTGGAAACACCATATATTTT CASSRRGSGNTIYF